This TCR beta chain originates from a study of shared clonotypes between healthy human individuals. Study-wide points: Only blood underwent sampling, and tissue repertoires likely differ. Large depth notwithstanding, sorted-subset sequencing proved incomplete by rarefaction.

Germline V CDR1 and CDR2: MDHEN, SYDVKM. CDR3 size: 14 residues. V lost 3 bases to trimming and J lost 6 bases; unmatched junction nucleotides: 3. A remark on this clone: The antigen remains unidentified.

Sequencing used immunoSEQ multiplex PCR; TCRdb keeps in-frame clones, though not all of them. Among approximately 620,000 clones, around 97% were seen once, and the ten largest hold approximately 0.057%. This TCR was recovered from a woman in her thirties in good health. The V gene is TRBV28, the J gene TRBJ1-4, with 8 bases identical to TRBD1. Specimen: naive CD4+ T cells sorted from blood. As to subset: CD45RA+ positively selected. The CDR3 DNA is TGTGCCAGCAGTTTGGGACAGGACGATGAAAAACTGTTTTTT. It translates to CASSLGQDDEKLFF.